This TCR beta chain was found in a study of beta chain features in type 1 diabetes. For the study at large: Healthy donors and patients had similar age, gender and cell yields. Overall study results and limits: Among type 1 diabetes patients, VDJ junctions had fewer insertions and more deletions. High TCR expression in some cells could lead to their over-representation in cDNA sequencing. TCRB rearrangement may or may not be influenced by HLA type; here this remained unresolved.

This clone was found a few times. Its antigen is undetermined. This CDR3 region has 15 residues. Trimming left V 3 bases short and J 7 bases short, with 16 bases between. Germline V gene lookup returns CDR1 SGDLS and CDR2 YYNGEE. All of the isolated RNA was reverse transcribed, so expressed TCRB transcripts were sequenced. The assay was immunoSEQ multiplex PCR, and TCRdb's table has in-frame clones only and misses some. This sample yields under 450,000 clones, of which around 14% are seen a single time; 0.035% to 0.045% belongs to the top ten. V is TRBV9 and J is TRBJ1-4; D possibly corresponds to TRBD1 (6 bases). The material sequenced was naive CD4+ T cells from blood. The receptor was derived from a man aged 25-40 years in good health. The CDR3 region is CASSASGTLREKLFF. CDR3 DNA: TGTGCCAGCAGCGCCTCAGGGACACTTCGTGAAAAACTGTTTTTT.